The source of this TCR beta chain is a study of blood T cell repertoires in COVID-19. Study overall: Donors in the United States, Italy and Spain gave samples during acute or convalescent COVID-19. In each case, the material was cDNA or gDNA derived from T cells, B-cell-depleted T cells, or PBMCs.

Germline V CDR1 and CDR2: MDHEN, SYDVKM. The germline V and J ends were trimmed by 6 bases and 7 bases, with 10 bases remaining between them. This CDR3 is 11 amino acids long. Original methodology: For nucleated cells, counts were estimated from reference gene primer amplification. TCRdb's table, derived via immunoSEQ multiplex PCR, lists solely in-frame clones and lacks some. From that table come the V and J calls and clone size; the DNA was used to work out D and trimming. The sample yields around 190,000 clones, 86% seen once. The chain has TRBV28 and TRBJ2-7, with unresolved D. The receptor was derived from a man aged 45 to 65 with active or convalescent COVID-19. The sample taken for sequencing was peripheral blood. In nucleotides, the CDR3 is TGTGCCAGCAGCACCGGCAGGGAGCAGTACTTC. This translates into CASSTGREQYF.